This is a list of T cell receptor beta chains from one sample in a study of T cell responses to AZD1222 COVID-19 vaccine. Clones were read by immunoSEQ multiplex PCR, and TCRdb kept only the in-frame ones, dropping some. The sample yields 150,000 to 180,000 clones, 88% seen once. The specimen comprised peripheral blood, sampled on day 0 of AZD1222 vaccination. Receptors originate from an adult in good health. The CDR3 runs from the conserved cysteine through the conserved F or W. The order of the fields is V gene, clone size, CDR3 length, J gene, CDR3 protein. Some rows mark clone size as missing; the rest say once, few, many or name a class of expanded clone.

v_call: TRBV6-2/TRBV6-3
clone_size: NA
cdr3_length: 13
j_call: TRBJ1-2
cdr3_aa: CASSRQGAAGYTF

v_call: TRBV7-9
clone_size: NA
cdr3_length: 13
j_call: TRBJ2-5
cdr3_aa: CASSFFQTETQYF

v_call: TRBV12-3/TRBV12-4
clone_size: few
cdr3_length: 11
j_call: TRBJ1-1
cdr3_aa: CASSPGTEAFF

v_call: TRBV7-2
clone_size: NA
cdr3_length: 13
j_call: TRBJ2-7
cdr3_aa: CASSPGPPGEQYF

v_call: TRBV27
clone_size: NA
cdr3_length: 14
j_call: TRBJ2-7
cdr3_aa: CASRPAGNAYEQYF

v_call: TRBV7-3
clone_size: NA
cdr3_length: 15
j_call: TRBJ2-1
cdr3_aa: CASSYGRGSLNEQFF

v_call: TRBV3-1/TRBV3-2
clone_size: NA
cdr3_length: 16
j_call: TRBJ1-2
cdr3_aa: CASSHAGAARGYGYTF

v_call: TRBV6-5
clone_size: NA
cdr3_length: 12
j_call: TRBJ1-1
cdr3_aa: CASSYSGGEAFF

v_call: TRBV19
clone_size: NA
cdr3_length: 16
j_call: TRBJ1-2
cdr3_aa: CASSSSWGVINYGYTF

v_call: TRBV6-6
clone_size: NA
cdr3_length: 16
j_call: TRBJ1-1
cdr3_aa: CASSYIIGTGSSEAFF

v_call: TRBV4-1
clone_size: once
cdr3_length: 13
j_call: TRBJ2-2
cdr3_aa: CASRTGGFGELFF

v_call: TRBV5-1
clone_size: NA
cdr3_length: 18
j_call: TRBJ2-1
cdr3_aa: CASSLAGLAGGLYNEQFF

v_call: TRBV7-2
clone_size: NA
cdr3_length: 14
j_call: TRBJ2-7
cdr3_aa: CASSLSSAAYEQYF

v_call: TRBV2
clone_size: NA
cdr3_length: 14
j_call: TRBJ2-2
cdr3_aa: CASTSQGATGELFF

v_call: TRBV3-1/TRBV3-2
clone_size: NA
cdr3_length: 11
j_call: TRBJ2-3
cdr3_aa: CASSQGDTQYF

v_call: TRBV19
clone_size: NA
cdr3_length: 16
j_call: TRBJ1-5
cdr3_aa: CARIQLRDKGFQPQHF

v_call: TRBV7-7
clone_size: NA
cdr3_length: 16
j_call: TRBJ2-1
cdr3_aa: CASSPQGAVSYNEQFF

v_call: TRBV3-1/TRBV3-2
clone_size: NA
cdr3_length: 14
j_call: TRBJ2-7
cdr3_aa: CASSQVQVSYEQYF

v_call: TRBV10-1
clone_size: few
cdr3_length: 17
j_call: TRBJ1-4
cdr3_aa: CASSEQTYPIPIEKLFF

v_call: TRBV6-5
clone_size: NA
cdr3_length: 15
j_call: TRBJ2-2
cdr3_aa: CASTWEGENTGELFF

v_call: TRBV7-3
clone_size: NA
cdr3_length: 15
j_call: TRBJ2-2
cdr3_aa: CASSSTSVNTGELFF

v_call: TRBV3-1/TRBV3-2
clone_size: NA
cdr3_length: 14
j_call: TRBJ1-1
cdr3_aa: CASSPAGGSTEAFF

v_call: TRBV27
clone_size: NA
cdr3_length: 14
j_call: TRBJ2-3
cdr3_aa: CASSPGYATDTQYF

v_call: TRBV28
clone_size: NA
cdr3_length: 15
j_call: TRBJ2-7
cdr3_aa: CASSWGTLGSYEQYF

v_call: TRBV4-1
clone_size: NA
cdr3_length: 13
j_call: TRBJ1-6
cdr3_aa: CASSQAGNSPLHF

v_call: TRBV11-2
clone_size: NA
cdr3_length: 14
j_call: TRBJ1-5
cdr3_aa: CASSPTDSNQPQHF

v_call: TRBV14
clone_size: NA
cdr3_length: 14
j_call: TRBJ1-3
cdr3_aa: CASSQNRGYNTIYF

v_call: TRBV10-3
clone_size: NA
cdr3_length: 13
j_call: TRBJ2-7
cdr3_aa: CAINKGQGREQYF

v_call: TRBV29-1
clone_size: NA
cdr3_length: 12
j_call: TRBJ2-7
cdr3_aa: CSVEANGYEQYF

v_call: TRBV18
clone_size: NA
cdr3_length: 13
j_call: TRBJ2-5
cdr3_aa: CASSPPVQETQYF

v_call: TRBV19
clone_size: few
cdr3_length: 16
j_call: TRBJ2-7
cdr3_aa: CASSIMDRGARNEQYF

v_call: TRBV25-1
clone_size: NA
cdr3_length: 12
j_call: TRBJ1-5
cdr3_aa: CASSEGGTSQHF

v_call: TRBV9
clone_size: once
cdr3_length: 13
j_call: TRBJ2-7
cdr3_aa: CASSGQGGREQYF

v_call: TRBV12-3/TRBV12-4
clone_size: NA
cdr3_length: 13
j_call: TRBJ1-6
cdr3_aa: CASSFRGLPPLHF

v_call: TRBV2
clone_size: NA
cdr3_length: 14
j_call: TRBJ2-1
cdr3_aa: CASSELVFYNEQFF

v_call: TRBV5-4
clone_size: NA
cdr3_length: 13
j_call: TRBJ2-7
cdr3_aa: CASSLGKVDEQYF

v_call: TRBV6-5
clone_size: NA
cdr3_length: 13
j_call: TRBJ1-2
cdr3_aa: CASSYETGAGYTF

v_call: TRBV29-1
clone_size: few
cdr3_length: 15
j_call: TRBJ1-2
cdr3_aa: CSVERARLVDYGYTF

v_call: TRBV6-5
clone_size: NA
cdr3_length: 15
j_call: TRBJ2-2
cdr3_aa: CASNPGTGNTGELFF

v_call: TRBV20-1
clone_size: NA
cdr3_length: 16
j_call: TRBJ1-6
cdr3_aa: CSASGQGASYNSPLHF

v_call: TRBV7-2
clone_size: NA
cdr3_length: 13
j_call: TRBJ2-7
cdr3_aa: CASSSTALAGKYF

v_call: TRBV29-1
clone_size: NA
cdr3_length: 11
j_call: TRBJ1-1
cdr3_aa: CSVSSGAEAFF

v_call: TRBV19
clone_size: once
cdr3_length: 14
j_call: TRBJ2-1
cdr3_aa: CASSSPALGNEQFF

v_call: TRBV6-2/TRBV6-3
clone_size: NA
cdr3_length: 13
j_call: TRBJ2-7
cdr3_aa: CASSYSSRYEQYF

v_call: TRBV5-1
clone_size: NA
cdr3_length: 14
j_call: TRBJ2-7
cdr3_aa: CASSPPRQGSEQYF

v_call: TRBV14
clone_size: NA
cdr3_length: 14
j_call: TRBJ2-5
cdr3_aa: CASSPGTSVKTQYF

v_call: TRBV9
clone_size: NA
cdr3_length: 14
j_call: TRBJ2-1
cdr3_aa: CASSVTTSRDEQFF

v_call: TRBV28
clone_size: NA
cdr3_length: 12
j_call: TRBJ1-3
cdr3_aa: CASRYLGNTIYF

v_call: TRBV23-1
clone_size: NA
cdr3_length: 19
j_call: TRBJ1-4
cdr3_aa: CARGSRPPADWFGNEKLFF

v_call: TRBV5-6
clone_size: NA
cdr3_length: 15
j_call: TRBJ2-7
cdr3_aa: CASSLGSRGGYEQYF

v_call: TRBV18
clone_size: NA
cdr3_length: 15
j_call: TRBJ1-5
cdr3_aa: CASSLRDRGNQPQHF

v_call: TRBV6-5
clone_size: NA
cdr3_length: 13
j_call: TRBJ1-5
cdr3_aa: CASNPDKNQPQHF

v_call: TRBV5-1
clone_size: once
cdr3_length: 16
j_call: TRBJ2-5
cdr3_aa: CASSLARTGEGETQYF

v_call: TRBV5-1
clone_size: NA
cdr3_length: 15
j_call: TRBJ1-1
cdr3_aa: CASSLSAALNTEAFF

v_call: TRBV9
clone_size: NA
cdr3_length: 14
j_call: TRBJ1-4
cdr3_aa: CASSPVGANEKLFF